Included here is one TCR beta chain sequence, with context. This sample is part of a study of blood T cell repertoires in COVID-19. The CDR3 is 16 residues long. Per germline, CDR1 MNHEY and CDR2 SVGAGI. Losses at the gene ends were 2 bases for V and 3 bases for J; bases not matched to a gene: 8. Repertoires were generated with immunoSEQ multiplex PCR, while TCRdb's copy carries only in-frame clones and drops some. Of some 290,000 clones in the sample, about nine tenths are singletons; the top ten hold roughly 2.4%. The chain is built from TRBV6-5 and TRBJ2-7; 9 bases line up with TRBD2. Sequenced input: peripheral blood. This TCR derives from a woman in her 50s who had recovered from COVID-19. CDR3 bases: TGTGCCAGCAGTTACAGCGGGGGGTCGTTATACTACGAGCAGTACTTC. Its translation is CASSYSGGSLYYEQYF.